The present T cell receptor beta chain was sequenced within a study of T cell repertoires in cytomegalovirus infection. For the study at large: Public TCR beta signatures were indicative of both CMV infection and a matching HLA type.

Concerning this clonotype itself: No antigen is known for it.

General study findings and limits: The ex vivo response was dominated by HLA-C-restricted CMV-specific TCR beta clonotypes. Of the TCR beta families, the public ones yielded a cumulative frequency that identified carriers of CMV plus the relevant HLA.

The length of the CDR3 is 12 residues. Trimming took 10 bases from V and 9 from J, leaving 16 bases between them. Looked up from germline, CDR1 is SEHNR and CDR2 is FQNEAQ (reference sequence). In TCRdb, the reads were re-called with MiXCR into one record per CDR3 protein. The table has roughly 230,000 distinct CDR3 sequences, roughly 23% seen once. The sequenced sample consisted of CD8+ T cells from PBMCs. The sequence was collected from a human donor in good health (CMV status not recorded). Some clones in this sample may be carry-over from other donors' samples. V gene TRBV7-9 combines with J gene TRBJ2-1; weak D call: TRBD1 (8 bases). The CDR3 reads CAILDREGEQFF. The CDR3 DNA is TGTGCCATCCTGGACAGGGAGGGTGAGCAGTTCTTC.